This T cell receptor (beta chain) was profiled in a study of PD-1 blockade in classical Hodgkin lymphoma. Study overall: Patients were given intravenous nivolumab, 3 mg/kg, every 2 weeks. Findings and caveats of the study: Reported findings placed baseline TCR diversity lower in newly diagnosed patients (compared with healthy donors).

CDR1 and CDR2 from the germline V gene are MNHEY and SMNVEV (reference sequence). The CDR3 runs 16 residues. V lost 7 bases and J 7 bases, leaving 26 bases between the germline ends. Time point indicated: cycle 4 day 1 (C4D1), after less than 7 weeks of nivolumab. Each patient relapsed following autologous stem cell transplantation, and prior brentuximab vedotin exposure differed. Complete response, partial response or progressive disease constituted the best responses recorded. As regards this clone: Its target is not known.

Assay: immunoSEQ multiplex PCR; the TCRdb copy retains only in-frame clones and omits some. The table lists 100,000 to 120,000 clones, approximately 89% of them singletons. V and J are TRBV27 and TRBJ2-7, with D possibly being TRBD2 (6 bases). The specimen comprised peripheral blood mononuclear cells (PBMCs), sampled before the fourth cycle of nivolumab. The origin of this receptor is a human donor with classical Hodgkin lymphoma. The chain's CDR3 is CASTPTGGRRAREQYF. Here the CDR3 DNA reads TGTGCCAGCACCCCTACCGGGGGACGGAGGGCGAGGGAGCAGTACTTC.